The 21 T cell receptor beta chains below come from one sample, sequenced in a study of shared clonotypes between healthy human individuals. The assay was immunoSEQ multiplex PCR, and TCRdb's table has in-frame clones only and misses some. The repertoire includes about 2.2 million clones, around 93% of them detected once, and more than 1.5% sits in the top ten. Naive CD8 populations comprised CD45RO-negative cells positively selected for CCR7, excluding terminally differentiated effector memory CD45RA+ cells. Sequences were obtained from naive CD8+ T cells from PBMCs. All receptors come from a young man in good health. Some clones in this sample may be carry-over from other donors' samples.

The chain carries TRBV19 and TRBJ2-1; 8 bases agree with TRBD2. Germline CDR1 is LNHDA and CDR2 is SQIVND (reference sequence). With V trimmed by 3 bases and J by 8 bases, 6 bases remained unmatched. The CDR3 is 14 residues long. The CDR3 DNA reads TGTGCCAGTAGTATCAGCGGGAGATTGTATGAGCAGTTCTTC. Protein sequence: CASSISGRLYEQFF.

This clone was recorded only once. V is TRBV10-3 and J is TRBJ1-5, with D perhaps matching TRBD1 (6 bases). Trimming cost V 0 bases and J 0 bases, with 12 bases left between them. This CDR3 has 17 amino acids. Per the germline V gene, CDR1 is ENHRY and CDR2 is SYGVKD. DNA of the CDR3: TGTGCCATCAGTGAGTCGACTCAGGGGATTAGCAATCAGCCCCAGCATTTT. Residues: CAISESTQGISNQPQHF.

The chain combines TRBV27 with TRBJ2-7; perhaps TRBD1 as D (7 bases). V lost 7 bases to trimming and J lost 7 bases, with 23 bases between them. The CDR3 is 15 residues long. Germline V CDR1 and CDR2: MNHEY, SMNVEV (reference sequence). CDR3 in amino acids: CASTFRQGLLGEQYF. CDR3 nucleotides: TGTGCCAGCACCTTCCGACAGGGACTCTTAGGGGAGCAGTACTTC.

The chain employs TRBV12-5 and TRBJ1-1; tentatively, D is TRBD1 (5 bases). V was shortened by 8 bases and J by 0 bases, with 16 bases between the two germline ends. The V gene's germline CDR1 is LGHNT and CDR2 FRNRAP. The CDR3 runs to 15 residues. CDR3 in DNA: TGTGCTAGTAGCCCTAACATGGGGGTGAACACTGAAGCTTTCTTT. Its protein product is CASSPNMGVNTEAFF.

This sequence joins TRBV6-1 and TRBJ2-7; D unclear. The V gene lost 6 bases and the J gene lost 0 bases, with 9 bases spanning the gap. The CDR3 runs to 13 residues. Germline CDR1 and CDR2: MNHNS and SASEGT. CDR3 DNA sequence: TGTGCCAGCAGGCAGAGGAGCTCCTACGAGCAGTACTTC. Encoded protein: CASRQRSSYEQYF.

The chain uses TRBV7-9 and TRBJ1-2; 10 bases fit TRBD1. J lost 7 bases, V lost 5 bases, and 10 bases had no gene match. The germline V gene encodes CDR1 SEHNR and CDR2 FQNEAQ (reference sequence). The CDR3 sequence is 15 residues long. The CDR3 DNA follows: TGTGCCAGCAGCGGTGCGGACAGGGGGGCCGTTGGCTACACCTTC. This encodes CASSGADRGAVGYTF.

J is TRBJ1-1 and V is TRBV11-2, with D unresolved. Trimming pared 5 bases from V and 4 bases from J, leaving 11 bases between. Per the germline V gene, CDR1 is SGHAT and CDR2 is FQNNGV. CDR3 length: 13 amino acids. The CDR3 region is CASSPRVITEAFF. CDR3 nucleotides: TGTGCCAGCAGCCCGAGGGTGATCACTGAAGCTTTCTTT.

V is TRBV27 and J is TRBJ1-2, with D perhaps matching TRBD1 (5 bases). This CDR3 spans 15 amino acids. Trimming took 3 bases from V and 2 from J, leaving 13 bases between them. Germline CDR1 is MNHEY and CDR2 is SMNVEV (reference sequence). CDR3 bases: TGTGCCAGCAGTTTTAAGGGACGAGCCAACTATGGCTACACCTTC. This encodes CASSFKGRANYGYTF.

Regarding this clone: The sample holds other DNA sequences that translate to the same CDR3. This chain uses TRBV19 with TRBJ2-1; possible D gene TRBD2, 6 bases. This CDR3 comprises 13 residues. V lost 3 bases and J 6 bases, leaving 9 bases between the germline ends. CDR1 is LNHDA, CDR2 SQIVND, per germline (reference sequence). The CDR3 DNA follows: TGTGCCAGTAGTATTGGGACTCTCAATGAGCAGTTCTTC. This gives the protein CASSIGTLNEQFF.

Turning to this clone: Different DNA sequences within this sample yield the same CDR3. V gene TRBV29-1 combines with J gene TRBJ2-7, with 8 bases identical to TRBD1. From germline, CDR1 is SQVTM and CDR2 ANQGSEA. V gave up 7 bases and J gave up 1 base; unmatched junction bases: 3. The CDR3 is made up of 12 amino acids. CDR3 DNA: TGCAGCGGCGGACAGGGATCCTACGAGCAGTACTTC. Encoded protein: CSGGQGSYEQYF.

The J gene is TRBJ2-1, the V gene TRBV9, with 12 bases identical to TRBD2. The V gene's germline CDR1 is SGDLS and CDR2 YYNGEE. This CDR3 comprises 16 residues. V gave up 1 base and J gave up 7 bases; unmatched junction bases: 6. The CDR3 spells CASSVRLAGAGNEQFF. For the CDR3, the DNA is TGTGCCAGCAGCGTAAGACTAGCGGGAGCCGGGAATGAGCAGTTCTTC.

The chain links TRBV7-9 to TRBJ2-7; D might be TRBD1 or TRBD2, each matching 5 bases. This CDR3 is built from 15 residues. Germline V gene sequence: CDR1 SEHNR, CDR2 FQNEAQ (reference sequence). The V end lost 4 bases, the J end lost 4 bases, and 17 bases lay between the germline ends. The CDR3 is CASSWGEEAAYEQYF. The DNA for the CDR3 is TGTGCCAGCAGCTGGGGCGAGGAGGCGGCTTACGAGCAGTACTTC.

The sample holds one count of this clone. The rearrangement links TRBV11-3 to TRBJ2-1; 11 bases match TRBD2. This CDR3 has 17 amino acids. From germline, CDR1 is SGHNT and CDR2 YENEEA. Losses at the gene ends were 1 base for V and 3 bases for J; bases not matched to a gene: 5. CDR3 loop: CASSLGLAGGLYNEQFF. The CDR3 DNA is TGTGCCAGCAGCTTAGGGCTAGCGGGAGGACTCTACAATGAGCAGTTCTTC. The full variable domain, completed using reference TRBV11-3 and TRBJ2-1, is EAGVVQSPRYKIIEKKQPVAFWCNPISGHNTLYWYLQNLGQGPELLIRYENEEAVDDSQLPKDRFSAERLKGVDSTLKIQPAELGDSAVYLCASSLGLAGGLYNEQFFGPGTRLTVL.

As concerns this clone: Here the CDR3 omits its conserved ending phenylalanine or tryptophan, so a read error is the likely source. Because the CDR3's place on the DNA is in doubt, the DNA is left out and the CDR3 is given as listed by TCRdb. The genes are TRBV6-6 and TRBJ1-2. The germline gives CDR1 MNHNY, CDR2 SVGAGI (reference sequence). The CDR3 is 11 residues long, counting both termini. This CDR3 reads CASSFGSGAFY.

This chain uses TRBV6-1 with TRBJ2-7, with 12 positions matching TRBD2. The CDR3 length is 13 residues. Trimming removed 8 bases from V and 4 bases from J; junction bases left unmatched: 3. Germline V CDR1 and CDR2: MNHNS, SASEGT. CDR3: CASRTSGTYEQYF. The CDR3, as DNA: TGTGCCAGCCGGACTAGCGGGACGTACGAGCAGTACTTC.

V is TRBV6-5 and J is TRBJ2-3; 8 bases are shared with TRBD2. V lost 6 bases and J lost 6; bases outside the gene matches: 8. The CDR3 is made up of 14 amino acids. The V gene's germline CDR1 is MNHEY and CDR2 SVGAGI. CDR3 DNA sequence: TGTGCCAGCAGCTTGGAGCGGGAGTCCGATACGCAGTATTTT. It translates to CASSLERESDTQYF.

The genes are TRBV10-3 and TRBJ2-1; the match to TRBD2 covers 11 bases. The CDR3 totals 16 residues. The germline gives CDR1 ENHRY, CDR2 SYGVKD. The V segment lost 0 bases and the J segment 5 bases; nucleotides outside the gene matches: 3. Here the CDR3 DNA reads TGTGCCATCAGTGAGTCTCTGGGACTAGCGGACAATGAGCAGTTCTTC. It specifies CAISESLGLADNEQFF.

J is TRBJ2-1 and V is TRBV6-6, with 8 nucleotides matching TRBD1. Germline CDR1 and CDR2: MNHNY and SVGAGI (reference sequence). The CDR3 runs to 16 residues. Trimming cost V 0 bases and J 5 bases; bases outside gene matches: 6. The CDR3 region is CASSYSGTGTDNEQFF. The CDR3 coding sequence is TGTGCCAGCAGTTACTCAGGGACAGGTACGGACAATGAGCAGTTCTTC.

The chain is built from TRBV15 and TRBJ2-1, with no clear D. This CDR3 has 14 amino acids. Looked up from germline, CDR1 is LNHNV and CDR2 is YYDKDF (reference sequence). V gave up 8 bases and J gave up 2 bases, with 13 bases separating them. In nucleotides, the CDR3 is TGTGCCACCCAGGCCGGGTCCCCCTACAATGAGCAGTTCTTC. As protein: CATQAGSPYNEQFF. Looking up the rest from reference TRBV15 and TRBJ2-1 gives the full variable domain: DAMVIQNPRYQVTQFGKPVTLSCSQTLNHNVMYWYQQKSSQAPKLLFHYYDKDFNNEADTPDNFQSRRPNTSFCFLDIRSPGLGDTAMYLCATQAGSPYNEQFFGPGTRLTVL.

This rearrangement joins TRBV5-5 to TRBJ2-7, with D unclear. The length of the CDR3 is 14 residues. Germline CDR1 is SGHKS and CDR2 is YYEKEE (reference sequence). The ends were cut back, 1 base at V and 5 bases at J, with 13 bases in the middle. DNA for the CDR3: TGTGCCAGCAGCTTGTTTTACCAGGCCCACGAGCAGTACTTC. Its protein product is CASSLFYQAHEQYF.

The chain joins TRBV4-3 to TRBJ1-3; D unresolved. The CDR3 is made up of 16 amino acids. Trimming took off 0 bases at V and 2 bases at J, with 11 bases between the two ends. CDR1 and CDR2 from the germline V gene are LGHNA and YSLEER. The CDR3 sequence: CASSQDPAGAGNTIYF. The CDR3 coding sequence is TGCGCCAGCAGCCAAGATCCGGCAGGCGCTGGAAACACCATATATTTT.